The 20 T cell receptor beta chains in this list originate from one sample, sequenced in a study of early T cells in non-severe SARS-CoV-2 infection. TCRdb reanalysed the 5' RACE reads using MiXCR and keeps one entry per CDR3 protein. In the table there are tens of thousands of distinct CDR3 sequences, 12% of which are singletons. The sequenced sample was whole blood. These receptor sequences come from an adult who was a healthcare worker with PCR-confirmed SARS-CoV-2 infection or an uninfected control (not recorded which).

This clonotype was seen more than once but under ten times. The rearrangement joins TRBV7-9 to TRBJ2-1, with a tentative D call TRBD2 (5 bases). Trimming removed 0 bases at V and 9 bases at J, with 12 bases between. The CDR3 loop spans 14 amino acids. Germline V gives CDR1 SEHNR, CDR2 FQNEAQ (reference sequence). As DNA, the CDR3 is TGTGCCAGCAGCTTAGCCCCCGGGGAAGGTGAGCAGTTCTTC. Translation: CASSLAPGEGEQFF.

This clonotype has ten or more counts. The chain uses TRBV3-1 and TRBJ2-7; D perhaps matches TRBD2 (5 bases). The CDR3 is made up of 14 amino acids. Germline V gene lookup returns CDR1 LGHDT and CDR2 YNNKEL (reference sequence). Trimming removed 4 bases at V and 3 bases at J, with 13 bases between. The DNA for the CDR3 is TGTGCCAGCAGCCCGCGAGGGATCTACTACGAGCAGTACTTC. Translation: CASSPRGIYYEQYF.

This clonotype was recorded at least ten times. The chain carries TRBV11-2 and TRBJ1-5; D gene unclear. CDR1 and CDR2 from the germline V gene are SGHAT and FQNNGV. The CDR3 is 13 amino acids. Trimming cost V 1 base and J 2 bases, with 3 bases left between them. CDR3 in amino acids: CASSLAGNQPQHF. CDR3 nucleotide sequence: TGTGCCAGCAGCTTAGCCGGCAATCAGCCCCAGCATTTT.

There are a few counts of this clonotype. The chain carries TRBV7-2 and TRBJ2-1; 9 bases match TRBD2. The V gene's germline CDR1 is SGHTA and CDR2 FQGNSA. The CDR3 totals 15 residues. V lost 2 bases to trimming and J lost 4 bases; unmatched junction nucleotides: 3. CDR3 nucleotide sequence: TGTGCCAGCAGCTTATCAGCGGGGGGTTACAATGAGCAGTTCTTC. It encodes CASSLSAGGYNEQFF.

This chain connects TRBV5-5 to TRBJ2-7, with no clear D. This CDR3 spans 12 amino acids. In germline, CDR1 is SGHKS, CDR2 YYEKEE (reference sequence). With 4 bases removed from V and 9 bases from J, the gap between germline ends came to 14 bases. The CDR3 here is CASSVTHRGQYF. CDR3 DNA sequence: TGTGCCAGCAGCGTAACTCACAGAGGGCAGTACTTC.

The V and J genes are TRBV9 and TRBJ2-5; D is unclear. Germline CDR1 reads SGDLS; CDR2 reads YYNGEE. The V end lost 4 bases, the J end lost 2 bases, and 12 bases lay between the germline ends. The CDR3 loop spans 14 amino acids. In DNA, the CDR3 is TGTGCCAGCAGCCCCCAGCAGGTACAAGAGACCCAGTACTTC. Protein product: CASSPQQVQETQYF.

This clonotype was seen a handful of times. V and J are TRBV5-4 and TRBJ1-6, with 8 nucleotides matching TRBD1. Germline V gene lookup returns CDR1 SGHNT and CDR2 YYREEE (reference sequence). Unmatched junction bases numbered 6, after V lost 4 bases and J lost 0 bases. The CDR3 sequence is 17 residues long. CDR3 DNA sequence: TGTGCCAGCAGCCCCGGGACAGGAAGCTCCTATAATTCACCCCTCCACTTT. Translating gives CASSPGTGSSYNSPLHF.

This clonotype was counted at least ten times. The rearrangement joins TRBV11-2 to TRBJ2-1; D gene uncertain. V was clipped by 2 bases and J by 6 bases, with 14 bases between them. This CDR3 is 15 amino acids long. Germline values: CDR1 SGHAT, CDR2 FQNNGV. Written as DNA, the CDR3 is TGTGCCAGCAGCTTACGGTATAATAACCCCAATGAGCAGTTCTTC. Amino acid sequence: CASSLRYNNPNEQFF.

DNA of the CDR3: TGTGCCAGCAGCTCCCAACCGGGACAGGCCTACGAGCAGTACTTC. This encodes CASSSQPGQAYEQYF. The chain couples TRBV2 to TRBJ2-7, with 8 bases identical to TRBD1. Trimming removed 6 bases from V and 2 bases from J; junction bases left unmatched: 9. Per germline, CDR1 SNHLY and CDR2 FYNNEI. The CDR3 runs 15 residues. The full variable domain, in which reference TRBV2 and TRBJ2-7 provide the parts outside the CDR3, is EPEVTQTPSHQVTQMGQEVILRCVPISNHLYFYWYRQILGQKVEFLVSFYNNEISEKSEIFDDQFSVERPDGSNFTLKIRSTKLEDSAMYFCASSSQPGQAYEQYFGPGTRLTVT.

This clonotype turned up a few times. V usage is TRBV7-2 and J usage is TRBJ1-3; TRBD1 aligns across 10 bases. The junction had 17 bases not matched to a gene; V was cut back by 1 base and J by 2 bases. The CDR3 has 21 amino acids. Germline values: CDR1 SGHTA, CDR2 FQGNSA. In DNA, the CDR3 is TGTGCCAGCAGCTTAGGTATCGGTGGCGGGACAGGGGACTTTACTGGAAACACCATATATTTT. Encoded protein: CASSLGIGGGTGDFTGNTIYF.

This clonotype occurred many times. The V and J genes are TRBV6-1 and TRBJ2-7, with 7 bases that match TRBD1. Germline V CDR1 and CDR2: MNHNS, SASEGT. There are 14 residues in the CDR3. V lost 6 bases, J lost 1 base, and 6 bases stayed unmatched. CDR3 bases: TGTGCCAGCAGGGCGACAGGGTTTTCCTACGAGCAGTACTTC. Its translation: CASRATGFSYEQYF.

This clonotype was seen repeatedly, ten times or more. This chain links TRBV19 with TRBJ1-5; TRBD1 matches at 9 bases. Per germline, CDR1 LNHDA and CDR2 SQIVND (reference sequence). The J segment lost 0 bases and the V segment lost 7 bases, leaving 10 bases of the junction unmatched. This CDR3 is built from 17 residues. The CDR3: CASKGGDRAYSNQPQHF. The CDR3, as DNA: TGTGCCAGTAAGGGGGGGGACAGGGCTTATAGCAATCAGCCCCAGCATTTT.

This clonotype was seen a handful of times. The chain carries TRBV6-5 and TRBJ2-2; D may be TRBD2 (5 bases). V gave up 0 bases and J gave up 2 bases, with 7 bases separating them. CDR3 length: 15 residues. Germline V gene data show CDR1 as MNHEY and CDR2 as SVGAGI. CDR3 sequence (DNA): TGTGCCAGCAGTTACTCTCGGGAAAACACCGGGGAGCTGTTTTTT. The encoded protein is CASSYSRENTGELFF.

The chain is built from TRBV29-1 and TRBJ1-2; possible D gene TRBD1, 5 bases. CDR1 is SQVTM and CDR2 is ANQGSEA in the germline V gene. The CDR3 spans 18 residues. V was pared by 4 bases and J by 3 bases, with 27 bases between. CDR3 coding DNA: TGCAGCGTTGTATATTACGGGCGGGGAGCAGGGAGTTACTATGGCTACACCTTC. It specifies CSVVYYGRGAGSYYGYTF.

The chain carries TRBV12-5 and TRBJ2-3; D uncertain. There are 11 residues in the CDR3. CDR1 is LGHNT and CDR2 is FRNRAP in the germline V gene. V dropped 3 bases and J dropped 13 bases, with 11 bases sitting between them. Here the CDR3 reads CASGLTNMEYF. As DNA, the CDR3 is TGTGCTAGTGGTTTAACCAATATGGAGTATTTT.

This clonotype was seen many times. This sequence joins TRBV7-9 and TRBJ2-2, with 7 bases fitting TRBD1. Germline CDR1 and CDR2: SEHNR and FQNEAQ (reference sequence). J was trimmed by 4 bases and V by 4 bases; bases with no gene match: 6. This CDR3 spans 15 amino acids. The CDR3: CASSSSQGSTGELFF. The DNA of the CDR3 is TGTGCCAGCAGCTCCTCACAGGGGAGCACCGGGGAGCTGTTTTTT.

This clonotype has just a few counts. The chain couples TRBV6-5 to TRBJ2-7, with 7 bases lining up with TRBD2. V lost 3 bases, J lost 3 bases, and 8 bases stayed unmatched. Germline CDR1 MNHEY, CDR2 SVGAGI. The CDR3 totals 15 residues. CDR3 nucleotide sequence: TGTGCCAGCAGTTATAAGTGGGAGGGTGGCTACGAGCAGTACTTC. This gives the protein CASSYKWEGGYEQYF.

The V call is TRBV20-1, the J call TRBJ2-3; 11 bases fit TRBD2. CDR3 length: 14 residues. Germline V gene lookup returns CDR1 DFQATT and CDR2 SNEGSKA (reference sequence). V shed 2 bases and J 8 bases; nucleotides not matched to a gene: 6. CDR3: CSARLAGGQATQYF. The CDR3 DNA is TGCAGTGCTAGACTAGCGGGAGGACAGGCTACGCAGTATTTT.

The rearrangement joins TRBV21-1 to TRBJ2-7. TRBV21-1 is a listed pseudogene. This CDR3 is built from 13 residues. CDR3: CASSKIGRYEQYF. Written as DNA, the CDR3 is TGTGCCAGCAGCAAAATCGGCCGCTACGAGCAGTACTTC.

This clonotype was seen repeatedly, ten times or more. V and J are TRBV20-1 and TRBJ2-4; tentative D call: TRBD1 (5 bases). The V end was cut by 6 bases, the J end by 9 bases, with 18 bases between. The germline CDR1 and CDR2 sequences are DFQATT and SNEGSKA (reference sequence). The CDR3 length is 13 residues. CDR3 amino acids: CSARDADHGIQYF. In DNA, the CDR3 is TGCAGTGCCAGGGATGCCGATCACGGCATTCAGTACTTC.